The present T cell receptor beta chain was sequenced within a study of PD-1 blockade in classical Hodgkin lymphoma. Across the whole study: With a 2-week interval, patients received intravenous nivolumab at 3 mg/kg. Study-level results: Nothing has yet pinned down what causes the repertoire differences, possibly disease activity or prior therapy.

Only in-frame clones appear in the TCRdb table, and some are missing; sequencing was by immunoSEQ multiplex PCR. The table lists over 50,000 clones, roughly 80% of them singletons, with less than 20% in the top ten. Patients all relapsed after autologous stem cell transplantation, and there was variation in brentuximab vedotin exposure. Best response was recorded as complete response, partial response or progressive disease. Looked up from germline, CDR1 is SQVTM and CDR2 is ANQGSEA. Trimming stripped 4 bases from V and 1 base from J, with 13 bases between. The CDR3 covers 14 residues. This clone was counted a few times. The antigen is undetermined.

The sample here was peripheral blood mononuclear cells (PBMCs), taken at baseline. The V gene is TRBV29-1, the J gene TRBJ2-5; possibly TRBD1 or TRBD2 for D (5 bases each). This TCR derives from a human donor with classical Hodgkin lymphoma. CDR3 region: CSVGGILFQETQYF. The CDR3 bases are TGCAGCGTTGGGGGGATTTTGTTCCAAGAGACCCAGTACTTC.